The clone carrying this T cell receptor (beta chain) was observed a few times. This record belongs to a study of blood T cells in healthy people across ages. V was shortened by 6 bases and J by 2 bases, with 20 bases between the two germline ends. The CDR3 spans 16 residues. The V gene's germline CDR1 is MNHEY and CDR2 SVGEGT. A J-beta primer mix and a sample-barcoded 5' primer were used in a second PCR of roughly 6 to 11 cycles. The template-switch adaptor, which had 12 random nucleotides, put a tag on each cDNA molecule. Via MiXCR, TCRdb re-called the 5' RACE reads, giving one row per CDR3 protein. The table lists approximately 1.5 million distinct CDR3 sequences, 30% to 35% of them singletons.

The sequence was obtained from a woman under 40 in good health. The rearrangement uses TRBV6-2 or TRBV6-3 and TRBJ2-7; the D gene is possibly TRBD1 (5 bases). Specimen: blood. The CDR3 reads CASSYDRTRGTYEQYF. The CDR3 nucleotides read TGTGCCAGCAGCTACGATCGGACAAGGGGAACCTACGAGCAGTACTTC.